This TCR beta chain was recorded in a study of human T cells and chemical hapten exposure. For the study at large: Per-sample TCR yields varied mainly from small pooled library volume differences. Study-wide findings and caveats: No change in TCRs above 1 in 1000 frequency was produced by DPC sensitization.

Time point of the sample: healthy volunteer bleed at 6 weeks. Unfractionated whole blood yielded total RNA. The ends were cut back, 3 bases at V and 4 bases at J, with 15 bases in the middle. This CDR3 is built from 14 residues. Germline V lookup: CDR1 DFQATT, CDR2 SNEGSKA (reference sequence). About this clonotype itself: As yet, its antigen is unknown.

The library gave individual cDNA molecules unique molecular identifiers. In the authors' workflow: A per-sample median of roughly 100,000 TCRs was observed, with a range of about 20,000 to 750,000. TCRdb re-called the RACE reads with MiXCR, one entry per CDR3 protein. TCRdb's processing, not the authors' own work, is the source of the V and J calls. Here the sample spans some 65,000 distinct CDR3 sequences, around 6.1% being singletons. This receptor was identified in a female donor in good health. Some clones in this sample may be carry-over from other donors' samples. Input material: whole blood. The rearrangement uses TRBV20-1 and TRBJ1-2; no reliable D call. Here the CDR3 reads CSASLEREIYGYTF. In DNA form, the CDR3 reads TGCAGTGCTAGTCTTGAACGTGAGATCTATGGCTACACCTTC.